Following are 32 T cell receptor beta chains from one sample sequenced in a study of shared clonotypes between healthy human individuals. Produced via immunoSEQ multiplex PCR; TCRdb's table is partial and in-frame only. Here the sample spans 2 million to 2.5 million clones, 80% to 95% being singletons. The sample comprised naive CD4+ T cells from PBMCs. Subset given: CD45RA+ positively selected. The origin of the receptors is a young man in good health. Some clones in this sample may be carry-over from other donors' samples.

The V gene is TRBV4-2, the J gene TRBJ1-2; 7 bases are a match to TRBD1. This CDR3 is built from 15 residues. V gave up 1 base and J gave up 4 bases; unmatched junction bases: 6. Germline CDR1 reads LGHNA; CDR2 reads YNFKEQ. This CDR3 is CASSQGDRAIYGYTF. As DNA, the CDR3 is TGTGCCAGCAGCCAAGGAGACAGGGCAATCTATGGCTACACCTTC.

The genes are TRBV28 and TRBJ1-5; unclear D gene. The CDR3 contains 12 residues. In germline, CDR1 is MDHEN, CDR2 SYDVKM. The V gene lost 5 bases and the J gene lost 6 bases, with 8 bases spanning the gap. CDR3 coding DNA: TGTGCCAGCAGTCGTCTCGGTCAGCCCCAGCATTTT. It specifies CASSRLGQPQHF.

As regards this clone: Other nucleotide sequences in the sample specify the same CDR3. The chain has TRBV7-3 and TRBJ2-1, with 9 bases matching TRBD1. The CDR3 loop spans 15 amino acids. V dropped 5 bases and J dropped 2; count of bases not matched to a gene: 4. Germline loops: CDR1 SGHTA, CDR2 FQGTGA. CDR3 sequence: CASSPGQGTYNEQFF. CDR3 in DNA: TGTGCCAGCAGCCCAGGACAGGGGACCTACAATGAGCAGTTCTTC.

The chain employs TRBV2 and TRBJ2-3, with 12 bases lining up with TRBD2. There are 16 residues in the CDR3. V gave up 8 bases and J gave up 0 bases; unmatched junction bases: 6. Germline V gene lookup returns CDR1 SNHLY and CDR2 FYNNEI. Here the CDR3 reads CASHRLAGASTDTQYF. CDR3 sequence (DNA): TGTGCCAGCCATAGACTAGCGGGAGCTAGCACAGATACGCAGTATTTT.

The rearrangement uses TRBV29-1 and TRBJ2-1; TRBD2 aligns across 9 bases. V was clipped by 4 bases and J by 10 bases; unmatched bases: 8. Germline V gene data show CDR1 as SQVTM and CDR2 as ANQGSEA. The CDR3 length is 13 residues. In nucleotides, the CDR3 is TGCAGCGTTGGGCGGGAGGGGTTATTGGAGCAGTTCTTC. It translates to CSVGREGLLEQFF.

To note about this clone: Different DNA sequences within this sample yield the same CDR3. The rearrangement links TRBV7-9 to TRBJ2-7; D is unresolved. Trimming removed 5 bases from V and 0 bases from J, with 8 bases in between. CDR1 is SEHNR, CDR2 FQNEAQ, per germline (reference sequence). This CDR3 has 13 amino acids. In DNA, the CDR3 is TGTGCCAGCAGCCCTGTCAGCTCCTACGAGCAGTACTTC. Translation: CASSPVSSYEQYF. Full variable domain (outside the CDR3, taken from reference TRBV7-9 and TRBJ2-7): DTGVSQNPRHKITKRGQNVTFRCDPISEHNRLYWYRQTLGQGPEFLTYFQNEAQLEKSRLLSDRFSAERPKGSFSTLEIQRTEQGDSAMYLCASSPVSSYEQYFGPGTRLTVT.

The V and J genes are TRBV5-1 and TRBJ2-2, with 8 positions matching TRBD1. CDR3 length: 16 residues. V gave up 2 bases and J gave up 0 bases; unmatched junction bases: 3. Germline assignment: CDR1 SGHRS and CDR2 YFSETQ. Here the CDR3 reads CASSFDRGTNTGELFF. In DNA form, the CDR3 reads TGCGCCAGCAGCTTTGACAGGGGTACGAACACCGGGGAGCTGTTTTTT.

The V gene is TRBV28, the J gene TRBJ1-5; TRBD1 is a possible D gene (6 bases). This CDR3 contains 14 residues. Between the trimmed V and J ends, which lost 3 bases and 5 bases, there was a span of 11 bases. Germline CDR1 and CDR2: MDHEN and SYDVKM. This CDR3 reads CASSLVKGDQPQHF. As DNA, the CDR3 is TGTGCCAGCAGTTTGGTCAAGGGGGATCAGCCCCAGCATTTT. Drawing the rest from reference TRBV28 and TRBJ1-5, the complete variable domain is DVKVTQSSRYLVKRTGEKVFLECVQDMDHENMFWYRQDPGLGLRLIYFSYDVKMKEKGDIPEGYSVSREKKERFSLILESASTNQTSMYLCASSLVKGDQPQHFGDGTRLSIL.

The chain is built from TRBV14 and TRBJ2-7; D uncertain. CDR3 length: 13 residues. Per germline, CDR1 SGHDN and CDR2 FVKESK. V gave up 1 base and J gave up 5 bases, with 9 bases separating them. CDR3 in amino acids: CASSQGMVHEQYF. In nucleotides, the CDR3 is TGTGCCAGCAGCCAAGGAATGGTCCACGAGCAGTACTTC.

The chain uses TRBV18 and TRBJ2-7, with TRBD1 matching 9 bases. The CDR3 consists of 16 residues. J gave up 0 bases and V 6 bases, and 9 bases lay outside the gene matches. Per the germline V gene, CDR1 is KGHSH and CDR2 is LQKENI. In DNA, the CDR3 is TGTGCCAGCTCCCAGGGGACAGGGAGAAGCTCCTACGAGCAGTACTTC. Amino acids: CASSQGTGRSSYEQYF.

The rearrangement joins TRBV4-2 to TRBJ1-2; no definite D call. This CDR3 has 16 amino acids. Between the trimmed V and J ends, which lost 1 base and 4 bases, there was a span of 16 bases. In germline, CDR1 is LGHNA, CDR2 YNFKEQ. This CDR3 is CASSQGTTAFAYGYTF. CDR3 DNA: TGTGCCAGCAGCCAAGGTACAACCGCTTTTGCCTATGGCTACACCTTC.

This rearrangement joins TRBV30 to TRBJ2-1; tentatively, D is TRBD1 or TRBD2 (5 bases each). Germline V gene data show CDR1 as GTSNPN and CDR2 as SVGIG (reference sequence). The CDR3 loop spans 15 amino acids. The V gene lost 3 bases and the J gene lost 7 bases, with 19 bases spanning the gap. CDR3 amino acids: CAWSLRQERGNEQFF. Here the CDR3 DNA reads TGTGCCTGGAGCCTCAGGCAGGAGAGGGGTAATGAGCAGTTCTTC.

Details on this clone: The identical CDR3 is also encoded by other nucleotide sequences in the sample. This rearrangement joins TRBV18 to TRBJ2-5, with 7 bases identical to TRBD2. This CDR3 region has 14 residues. Germline values: CDR1 KGHSH, CDR2 LQKENI. After removal of 3 bases from V and 0 bases from J, the junction contained 1 base not matched to a gene. CDR3 loop: CASSPGLDQETQYF. The CDR3 nucleotides read TGTGCCAGCTCACCCGGACTAGACCAAGAGACCCAGTACTTC.

The genes are TRBV5-4 and TRBJ1-2; the D is unclear. V shed 4 bases and J shed 0 bases, with 10 bases lying between them. Per the germline V gene, CDR1 is SGHNT and CDR2 is YYREEE (reference sequence). The CDR3 is 14 amino acids. DNA of the CDR3: TGTGCCAGCAGCCCGCGAGGCTCTAACTATGGCTACACCTTC. It is translated as CASSPRGSNYGYTF.

This chain connects TRBV7-2 to TRBJ1-4; D is uncertain. The germline V gene encodes CDR1 SGHTA and CDR2 FQGNSA. The CDR3 contains 14 residues. The V and J ends lost 0 bases and 5 bases respectively, with 7 bases between them. The CDR3 protein is CASSLALENEKLFF. The CDR3 DNA is TGTGCCAGCAGCTTAGCGCTCGAAAATGAAAAACTGTTTTTT.

To note about this clone: Other DNA sequences in the same sample also yield this CDR3. The chain combines TRBV5-1 with TRBJ2-3; weak D call: TRBD2 (6 bases). Trimming left V 1 base short and J 1 base short, with 10 bases between. Germline CDR1 SGHRS, CDR2 YFSETQ. The CDR3 runs 15 residues. DNA for the CDR3: TGCGCCAGCAGCTTGCCGGGACTTCGCACAGATACGCAGTATTTT. As protein: CASSLPGLRTDTQYF.

V and J are TRBV10-3 and TRBJ1-5, with 9 nucleotides matching TRBD1. The J segment lost 4 bases and the V segment lost 0 bases, leaving 4 bases of the junction unmatched. CDR1 is ENHRY and CDR2 is SYGVKD in the germline V gene. The CDR3 consists of 16 residues. The CDR3 protein is CAISESKDRGNQPQHF. The CDR3 region has the DNA TGTGCCATCAGTGAGTCGAAGGACAGGGGAAATCAGCCCCAGCATTTT.

The chain joins TRBV7-9 to TRBJ1-4; D uncertain. This CDR3 is 16 amino acids long. Germline V gene sequence: CDR1 SEHNR, CDR2 FQNEAQ (reference sequence). Trimming pared 3 bases from V and 7 bases from J, leaving 18 bases between. The CDR3 protein is CASSFLGRTGLEKLFF. The CDR3, as DNA: TGTGCCAGCAGCTTCCTAGGACGGACTGGACTTGAAAAACTGTTTTTT.

Note on this clone: Other DNA sequences in this specimen translate into the identical CDR3. The chain joins TRBV7-9 to TRBJ2-5; 12 bases line up with TRBD2. Germline CDR1 SEHNR, CDR2 FQNEAQ (reference sequence). The junction had 8 bases not matched to a gene; V was cut back by 5 bases and J by 4 bases. This CDR3 region has 16 residues. In DNA, the CDR3 is TGTGCCAGCAGCCTCCCTAGCGGGAGGGCGGGAGAGACCCAGTACTTC. It encodes CASSLPSGRAGETQYF.

The rearrangement joins TRBV5-1 to TRBJ2-5; D gene ambiguous. This CDR3 region has 17 residues. Germline V gene data show CDR1 as SGHRS and CDR2 as YFSETQ. V lost 4 bases, J lost 5 bases, and 24 bases lay in between. DNA for the CDR3: TGCGCCAGCAGCCCCGGCCCCTCTAGGTCAAGTGTCGAGACCCAGTACTTC. Translation: CASSPGPSRSSVETQYF.

This clone was detected once. The chain joins TRBV7-9 to TRBJ2-3, with D unresolved. The CDR3 totals 15 residues. Germline loops: CDR1 SEHNR, CDR2 FQNEAQ (reference sequence). V was pared by 1 base and J by 4 bases, with 12 bases between. This chain's CDR3 is CASSLVQSRADTQYF. As DNA, the CDR3 is TGTGCCAGCAGCTTAGTCCAGTCAAGGGCAGATACGCAGTATTTT.

The V gene is TRBV6-1, the J gene TRBJ2-1; D unresolved. There are 11 residues in the CDR3. Germline CDR1 MNHNS, CDR2 SASEGT. The V end was cut by 1 base, the J end by 9 bases, with 4 bases between. This CDR3 reads CASSEGSEQFF. In DNA form, the CDR3 reads TGTGCCAGCAGTGAAGGGAGTGAGCAGTTCTTC.

This rearrangement joins TRBV12-2 to TRBJ2-2; the table assigns TRBD2, which was not confirmed against the DNA. TRBV12-2 is deemed a pseudogene. The CDR3 contains 15 residues. The CDR3: CASRFSGSSGGELFF. CDR3 DNA: TGTGCAAGTCGCTTTAGCGGGAGTAGTGGCGGGGAGCTGTTTTTT.

The gene calls are TRBV10-3 and TRBJ2-1; 14 bases agree with TRBD2. V lost 2 bases and J lost 5; bases outside the gene matches: 8. This CDR3 has 18 amino acids. Germline V lookup: CDR1 ENHRY, CDR2 SYGVKD. The CDR3 loop reads CAISEAGTSGRRDNEQFF. The CDR3 coding sequence is TGTGCCATCAGTGAGGCCGGGACTAGCGGGAGACGGGACAATGAGCAGTTCTTC.

The chain joins TRBV10-1 to TRBJ1-1, with TRBD1 matching 7 bases. Germline V gives CDR1 WNHNN, CDR2 SYGVQD (reference sequence). The CDR3 contains 15 residues. V trimming: 6 bases; J trimming: 4 bases; junction bases outside the gene matches: 11. The chain's CDR3 is CASSPGQAGATEAFF. DNA for the CDR3: TGCGCCAGCAGCCCAGGACAGGCCGGGGCCACTGAAGCTTTCTTT.

As to this clone: The identical CDR3 is also encoded by other nucleotide sequences in the sample. The chain uses TRBV19 and TRBJ1-1, with D uncertain. The CDR3 is made up of 13 amino acids. The V end was cut by 1 base, the J end by 4 bases, with 7 bases between. CDR1 is LNHDA, CDR2 SQIVND, per germline (reference sequence). CDR3 residues: CASSIAGVTEAFF. In DNA form, the CDR3 reads TGTGCCAGTAGTATAGCCGGGGTCACTGAAGCTTTCTTT.

This clone was seen a few times. The chain recombines TRBV27 with TRBJ1-2; D remains unclear. Germline V gives CDR1 MNHEY, CDR2 SMNVEV (reference sequence). The CDR3 spans 15 residues. V dropped 4 bases and J dropped 8 bases, with 20 bases sitting between them. CDR3 sequence: CASSSPLTGGGGYTF. The CDR3 coding sequence is TGTGCCAGCAGTTCCCCCCTGACGGGCGGTGGAGGCTACACCTTC.

This clone has only one observation. This rearrangement joins TRBV5-1 to TRBJ2-3, with a weak D call TRBD1 (5 bases). V gave up 4 bases and J gave up 3 bases, with 12 bases separating them. The CDR3 sequence is 14 residues long. The germline CDR1 and CDR2 sequences are SGHRS and YFSETQ. The CDR3 DNA reads TGCGCCAGCAGCCAAGGGGTCTCAACAGATACGCAGTATTTT. Translating gives CASSQGVSTDTQYF.

The rearrangement links TRBV7-7 to TRBJ2-3, with 12 bases matching TRBD2. The germline V gene has CDR1 SSHAT and CDR2 FNYEAQ (reference sequence). V lost 5 bases and J lost 5; bases outside the gene matches: 2. This CDR3 region has 14 residues. The CDR3 region has the DNA TGTGCCAGCAGCCCTAGCGGGAGGGGAGATACGCAGTATTTT. Its protein product is CASSPSGRGDTQYF.

This sequence joins TRBV10-3 and TRBJ1-2, with TRBD1 matching 10 bases. CDR3 length: 13 amino acids. CDR1 ENHRY and CDR2 SYGVKD come from the germline V gene. After removal of 6 bases from V and 2 bases from J, the junction contained 0 bases not matched to a gene. The CDR3 sequence: CAIRDRGNYGYTF. In nucleotides, the CDR3 is TGTGCCATCAGGGACAGGGGGAACTATGGCTACACCTTC.

V and J are TRBV9 and TRBJ2-2, with TRBD2 as a possible D gene (6 bases). The V gene's germline CDR1 is SGDLS and CDR2 YYNGEE. The V end lost 2 bases, the J end lost 4 bases, and 27 bases lay between the germline ends. The CDR3 sequence is 20 residues long. The CDR3 region has the DNA TGTGCCAGCAGCGTCCGAGCTTCCGAATCGTGGAGGGCGGCCACCGGGGAGCTGTTTTTT. Protein sequence: CASSVRASESWRAATGELFF.

The rearrangement uses TRBV2 and TRBJ1-5, with D uncertain. The CDR3 totals 13 residues. The V and J ends lost 6 bases and 7 bases respectively, with 13 bases between them. Germline CDR1 and CDR2: SNHLY and FYNNEI. The chain's CDR3 is CASRTMDFQPQHF. CDR3 DNA sequence: TGTGCCAGCAGGACAATGGATTTCCAGCCCCAGCATTTT. Variable domain in full (rest from reference TRBV2 and TRBJ1-5): EPEVTQTPSHQVTQMGQEVILRCVPISNHLYFYWYRQILGQKVEFLVSFYNNEISEKSEIFDDQFSVERPDGSNFTLKIRSTKLEDSAMYFCASRTMDFQPQHFGDGTRLSIL.